These T cell receptor beta chains were read from a single sample in a study of blood T cell repertoires in COVID-19. Assay: immunoSEQ multiplex PCR; the TCRdb copy retains only in-frame clones and omits some. The sample lists some 40,000 clones, 75% to 90% seen once, with about 14% in the top ten. The sample consisted of peripheral blood. These receptors were taken from a middle-aged man with active or convalescent COVID-19. Each CDR3 is given with its conserved first and last residue. Fields, in order: CDR3 length, D gene, clone size, J gene, V gene, CDR3 DNA, CDR3 protein. D genes are given only for firm matches. Where a row states a size, it is once, few, many or the class of an expanded clone; other rows omit it.

CDR3 length: 16
D gene: .
clone size: .
J gene: TRBJ2-3
V gene: TRBV25-1
CDR3 DNA: TGTGCCAGCAGTGTGTTACAGGGTTTGGGCACAGATACGCAGTATTTT
CDR3 protein: CASSVLQGLGTDTQYF

CDR3 length: 15
D gene: .
clone size: .
J gene: TRBJ1-6
V gene: TRBV6-6
CDR3 DNA: TGTGCCAGCAAGACCTCGGGGGGGAATAATTCACCCCTCCACTTT
CDR3 protein: CASKTSGGNNSPLHF

CDR3 length: 16
D gene: TRBD1
clone size: .
J gene: TRBJ1-4
V gene: TRBV5-5
CDR3 DNA: TGTGCCAGCAGTTCGGGACAGGGGGGGATTGATGAAAAACTGTTTTTT
CDR3 protein: CASSSGQGGIDEKLFF

CDR3 length: 12
D gene: TRBD1
clone size: .
J gene: TRBJ2-1
V gene: TRBV12-3/TRBV12-4
CDR3 DNA: TGTGCCAGCAGTATGGACAGGGCGCGGCAGTTCTTC
CDR3 protein: CASSMDRARQFF

CDR3 length: 15
D gene: TRBD2
clone size: .
J gene: TRBJ2-1
V gene: TRBV4-1
CDR3 DNA: TGCGCCAGCAGCCAAATGAGCGGGGGGAGGAATGAGCAGTTCTTC
CDR3 protein: CASSQMSGGRNEQFF

CDR3 length: 15
D gene: TRBD1
clone size: .
J gene: TRBJ1-1
V gene: TRBV10-3
CDR3 DNA: TGTGCCATCAGTGAGTCCAGGGGGGTGAACACTGAAGCTTTCTTT
CDR3 protein: CAISESRGVNTEAFF

CDR3 length: 17
D gene: TRBD2
clone size: .
J gene: TRBJ2-3
V gene: TRBV18
CDR3 DNA: TGTGCCAGCTCACCACTAGGACTAGCGGGGAGAACAGATACGCAGTATTTT
CDR3 protein: CASSPLGLAGRTDTQYF

CDR3 length: 13
D gene: TRBD1
clone size: .
J gene: TRBJ1-1
V gene: TRBV6-5
CDR3 DNA: TGTGCCAGCAGTTCTAGACAGGGTCTAGAAGCTTTCTTT
CDR3 protein: CASSSRQGLEAFF

CDR3 length: 14
D gene: TRBD1
clone size: .
J gene: TRBJ2-7
V gene: TRBV7-6
CDR3 DNA: TGTGCCAGCAGCTTGAGCGCAGGGGGCCGCGAGCAGTACTTC
CDR3 protein: CASSLSAGGREQYF

CDR3 length: 15
D gene: TRBD1
clone size: few
J gene: TRBJ1-5
V gene: TRBV9
CDR3 DNA: TGTGCCAGCAGCGTAGGGGGACAGGGCAATCAGCCCCAGCATTTT
CDR3 protein: CASSVGGQGNQPQHF

CDR3 length: 16
D gene: TRBD1
clone size: once
J gene: TRBJ2-6
V gene: TRBV5-4
CDR3 DNA: TGTGCCAGCGGAGGACAGGGGGCGATGGGGGCCAACGTCCTGACTTTC
CDR3 protein: CASGGQGAMGANVLTF

CDR3 length: 15
D gene: .
clone size: .
J gene: TRBJ1-2
V gene: TRBV19
CDR3 DNA: TGTGCCAGTAGTCCCTCGAAAGGGGGGGATTATGGCTACACCTTC
CDR3 protein: CASSPSKGGDYGYTF

CDR3 length: 11
D gene: .
clone size: .
J gene: TRBJ1-2
V gene: TRBV2
CDR3 DNA: TGTGCCAGCAGGGAGGGGTATGGCTACACCTTC
CDR3 protein: CASREGYGYTF